Shown below are 29 T cell receptor beta chains from a single sample sequenced in a study of regulatory T cells in long-lasting Graves disease. As to time point: newly diagnosed GD, antithyroid drugs for less than 3 months. RNA extracted from PBMCs served as the sequencing template. Construction of the TCR beta libraries employed iRepertoire HTBI primers in conjunction with Arm-PCR of CDR3 regions. MiXCR, applied by TCRdb to the multiplex PCR reads, yields one record per CDR3 protein. The sample yields about 400,000 distinct CDR3 sequences, about a sixth seen once. The sample here was peripheral blood mononuclear cells (PBMCs), taken at new diagnosis, from a patient treated with antithyroid drugs. The receptor set was obtained from a female donor with Graves disease.

This clonotype has ten or more counts. The chain has TRBV9 and TRBJ2-3; 8 nucleotides line up with TRBD2. The CDR3 spans 14 residues. Per the germline V gene, CDR1 is SGDLS and CDR2 is YYNGEE. The V and J ends lost 2 bases and 6 bases, in that order; junction bases with no gene match: 5. CDR3 amino acids: CASSVRAGADTQYF. The CDR3 DNA follows: TGTGCCAGCAGCGTTAGAGCGGGGGCGGATACGCAGTATTTT.

The chain recombines TRBV6-1 with TRBJ2-4; D remains unclear. The DNA end favors TRBJ2-3, so the J call may be wrong. Looked up from germline, CDR1 is MNHNS and CDR2 is SASEGT. This CDR3 spans 15 amino acids. CDR3 DNA sequence: TGTGCCAGCAGGAAGACTTCGACCGGCGGAGATACGCAGTATTTT. It codes for CASRKTSTGGDTQYF.

With respect to this clonotype: A read error likely explains this, since a far larger clone differs by one base. This rearrangement joins TRBV7-2 to TRBJ1-2, with D hard to call. Germline lookup yields CDR1 SGHTA and CDR2 FQGNSA. This CDR3 has 14 amino acids. CDR3 nucleotides: TGTGCCTGCAGCACACGGACGGCTGGCAATGGCTACACCTTC. Residues: CACSTRTAGNGYTF.

This clonotype was observed a few times. CDR3 amino acids: CASSYFGQGKIYEQYF. DNA for the CDR3: TGTGCCAGCAGTTACTTCGGGCAGGGGAAGATCTACGAGCAGTACTTC. The chain combines TRBV6-2 or TRBV6-3 with TRBJ2-7, with D maybe TRBD1 (6 bases). V lost 1 base and J lost 3, with 16 bases in between. Germline lookup yields CDR1 MNHEY and CDR2 SVGEGT. The CDR3 consists of 16 residues.

At least ten counts were recorded for this clonotype. The J gene is TRBJ2-3, the V gene TRBV2; TRBD2 matches at 13 bases. V lost 3 bases, J lost 5 bases, and 8 bases stayed unmatched. This CDR3 comprises 17 residues. The V gene's germline CDR1 is SNHLY and CDR2 FYNNEI. The CDR3 DNA reads as TGTGCCAGCAGTGAGTCACTAGCGGGGGGGCAAGGAGATACGCAGTATTTT. Translating it yields CASSESLAGGQGDTQYF.

By its share, this clonotype is large. The chain recombines TRBV20-1 with TRBJ1-5, with D possibly TRBD1 on 6 matching bases. Germline V gene lookup returns CDR1 DFQATT and CDR2 SNEGSKA (reference sequence). Trimming took 3 bases from V and 2 from J, leaving 11 bases between them. The CDR3 totals 14 residues. The CDR3 nucleotides are TGCAGTGCTAGGTTACAGGGAGGCAATCAGCCCCAGCATTTT. The encoded protein is CSARLQGGNQPQHF.

The chain has TRBV20-1 and TRBJ2-5; weak D call: TRBD2 (5 bases). V lost 6 bases and J 4 bases, leaving 15 bases between the germline ends. The CDR3 length is 13 residues. CDR1 is DFQATT and CDR2 is SNEGSKA in the germline V gene (reference sequence). The CDR3 nucleotides read TGCAGTGCCACCGGGGTGGGTGGAGAGACCCAGTACTTC. Translation: CSATGVGGETQYF.

Regarding this clonotype: Since a much larger clone is just one base distant, this may be a read error. This CDR3 is CASSSADQKLFF. In DNA form, the CDR3 reads TGTGCCAGCAGCTCAGCCGATCAGAAACTGTTTTTT. The chain has TRBV7-2 and TRBJ1-4; D not certain. The CDR3 contains 12 residues. V lost 4 bases, J lost 11 bases, and 11 bases lay in between. The germline V gene has CDR1 SGHTA and CDR2 FQGNSA.

This rearrangement joins TRBV30 to TRBJ2-1; TRBD2 agrees at 8 bases. This CDR3 contains 16 residues. The J segment lost 1 base and the V segment lost 4 bases, leaving 9 bases of the junction unmatched. The germline V gene encodes CDR1 GTSNPN and CDR2 SVGIG (reference sequence). The CDR3, as DNA: TGTGCCTGGACCCCAAGCGGGAGTCGTTCCTACAATGAGCAGTTCTTC. It yields the protein CAWTPSGSRSYNEQFF.

This clonotype came up many times. The chain links TRBV7-2 to TRBJ2-5, with 7 bases matching TRBD1. Unmatched junction bases numbered 3, after V lost 4 bases and J lost 1 base. The CDR3 has 14 residues. Germline V CDR1 and CDR2: SGHTA, FQGNSA. CDR3 protein: CASSSTGTQETQYF. The CDR3 DNA sequence: TGTGCCAGCAGCTCGACAGGGACCCAAGAGACCCAGTACTTC.

This clonotype was observed at least ten times. V usage is TRBV7-9 and J usage is TRBJ2-7, with D possibly being TRBD2 (5 bases). The CDR3 covers 14 residues. In germline, CDR1 is SEHNR, CDR2 FQNEAQ (reference sequence). V lost 1 base to trimming and J lost 5 bases, with 12 bases between them. The CDR3 is CASSLDSGIHEQYF. The DNA for the CDR3 is TGTGCCAGCAGCTTAGATTCGGGGATCCACGAGCAGTACTTC.

This clonotype was detected ten times or more. CDR3 protein: CASSYSGTGLNTEAFF. CDR3 coding DNA: TGTGCCAGCAGTTACTCTGGGACAGGGTTGAACACTGAAGCTTTCTTT. The chain carries TRBV6-9 and TRBJ1-1; 9 nucleotides match TRBD1. With V trimmed by 3 bases and J by 0 bases, 5 bases remained unmatched. There are 16 residues in the CDR3. The V gene's germline CDR1 is MNHGY and CDR2 SVAAGI.

This clonotype was seen at least ten times. The chain carries TRBV12-3 or TRBV12-4 and TRBJ2-7; 9 nucleotides align to TRBD2. The CDR3 runs to 15 residues. With 3 bases clipped from V and 2 bases from J, the junction kept 5 bases outside the gene matches. CDR3 DNA: TGTGCCAGCAGTTTGCGACTAGCGGATCCCTACGAGCAGTACTTC. Translated: CASSLRLADPYEQYF.

This clonotype has at least ten counts. The J gene is TRBJ1-1, the V gene TRBV7-9; D is ambiguous. The CDR3 totals 15 residues. V lost 3 bases and J lost 0, with 11 bases in between. CDR1 is SEHNR and CDR2 is FQNEAQ in the germline V gene (reference sequence). CDR3 nucleotide sequence: TGTGCCAGCAGCTTCCCGGTGAGTTTGAACACTGAAGCTTTCTTT. Residues: CASSFPVSLNTEAFF.

This chain links TRBV7-9 with TRBJ1-2; possibly TRBD1 for D (5 bases). The V end was cut by 6 bases, the J end by 4 bases, with 18 bases between. The germline V gene encodes CDR1 SEHNR and CDR2 FQNEAQ (reference sequence). CDR3 length equals 15 residues. CDR3 in DNA: TGTGCCAGCAGTAACTCCACGGGACGGATCTATGGCTACACCTTC. Its protein product is CASSNSTGRIYGYTF.

On this clonotype itself: Since a much larger clone is just one base distant, this may be a read error. The rearrangement links TRBV25-1 to TRBJ1-1; TRBD1 might be the D (5 bases). The CDR3 loop spans 16 amino acids. Germline V lookup: CDR1 MGHDK, CDR2 SYGVNS. Trimming cost V 6 bases and J 1 base, with 18 bases left between them. CDR3 in DNA: TGTGCCAGCAGAAGCCCTGAGGGGAGAGGGAACACTGAAGCTTTCTTT. Translated: CASRSPEGRGNTEAFF.

The rearrangement uses TRBV15 and TRBJ2-1; possibly TRBD2 for D (5 bases). Trimming pared 0 bases from V and 7 bases from J, leaving 7 bases between. CDR3 length: 13 residues. CDR1 is LNHNV and CDR2 is YYDKDF in the germline V gene (reference sequence). The CDR3 DNA reads TGTGCCACCAGCAGAGATGCGGGTAATGAGCAGTTCTTC. It specifies CATSRDAGNEQFF.

At least ten counts were recorded for this clonotype. The chain couples TRBV6-1 to TRBJ1-2, with no clear D. CDR1 is MNHNS and CDR2 is SASEGT in the germline V gene. CDR3 size: 14 residues. V was clipped by 4 bases and J by 7 bases, with 16 bases between them. The CDR3 here is CASSGGSGSRGYTF. The DNA of the CDR3 is TGTGCCAGCAGTGGGGGATCCGGGTCGCGTGGCTACACCTTC.

This clonotype was recorded many times. The genes are TRBV6-5 and TRBJ1-2; D unclear. V gave up 2 bases and J gave up 6 bases, with 22 bases separating them. The CDR3 loop spans 17 amino acids. CDR1 MNHEY and CDR2 SVGAGI come from the germline V gene. CDR3 loop: CASSYISTATFLHGYTF. The CDR3 DNA reads TGTGCCAGCAGTTACATTAGTACGGCAACCTTCCTTCATGGCTACACCTTC.

The sample holds many counts of this clonotype. V gene TRBV12-3 or TRBV12-4 combines with J gene TRBJ2-7, with 8 bases aligning to TRBD1. The J segment lost 2 bases and the V segment lost 5 bases, leaving 2 bases of the junction unmatched. CDR3 length equals 13 residues. The CDR3 reads CASSPGQAYEQYF. As DNA, the CDR3 is TGTGCCAGCAGTCCGGGACAGGCCTACGAGCAGTACTTC.

This clonotype was counted many times. V usage is TRBV12-5 and J usage is TRBJ2-7; D is perhaps TRBD1 (5 bases). V dropped 5 bases and J dropped 3 bases, with 14 bases sitting between them. The CDR3 runs 14 residues. Germline CDR1 and CDR2: LGHNT and FRNRAP. CDR3 amino acids: CASGPRAGLYEQYF. The DNA of the CDR3 is TGTGCTAGTGGTCCCCGAGCAGGGCTCTACGAGCAGTACTTC.

This clonotype was counted at least ten times. The chain recombines TRBV12-3 or TRBV12-4 with TRBJ2-1, with D perhaps TRBD2 (6 bases). The CDR3 runs 15 residues. V lost 3 bases and J lost 8, with 17 bases in between. The CDR3 loop reads CASSFAGRPADEQFF. The CDR3 DNA follows: TGTGCCAGCAGTTTCGCGGGACGCCCCGCGGATGAGCAGTTCTTC.

The rearrangement joins TRBV20-1 to TRBJ1-6; the match to TRBD1 covers 8 bases. Trimming at V came to 1 base and at J to 4 bases, leaving 3 bases not matched to a gene. CDR3 length equals 15 residues. CDR1 is DFQATT and CDR2 is SNEGSKA in the germline V gene (reference sequence). CDR3 residues: CSARGQGLYNSPLHF. The CDR3 coding sequence is TGCAGTGCTAGAGGACAGGGGCTGTATAATTCACCCCTCCACTTT.

As regards this clonotype: A much larger clone lies one base from this, so it may be a read error. The CDR3 is CASSPPMTDTQYF. The DNA of the CDR3 is TGTGCCAGCTCACCACCGATGACAGATACGCAGTATTTT. The genes are TRBV28 and TRBJ2-3, with D uncertain. Trimming left V 8 bases short and J 3 bases short, with 12 bases between. Germline V gene lookup returns CDR1 MDHEN and CDR2 SYDVKM. This CDR3 is built from 13 residues.

This clonotype occurred a few times. The gene calls are TRBV28 and TRBJ1-4; unclear D gene. The length of the CDR3 is 13 residues. Trimming took off 3 bases at V and 7 bases at J, with 9 bases between the two ends. CDR1 is MDHEN and CDR2 is SYDVKM in the germline V gene. CDR3 sequence reads: CASSFMDREKLFF. The CDR3 bases are TGTGCCAGCAGTTTTATGGATCGTGAAAAACTGTTTTTT.

V and J are TRBV6-2 or TRBV6-3 and TRBJ2-7; the D gene could be TRBD1 or TRBD2 (5 bases each). The germline V gene encodes CDR1 MNHEY and CDR2 SVGEGT. The CDR3 runs 14 residues. V dropped 8 bases and J dropped 0 bases, with 14 bases sitting between them. DNA of the CDR3: TGTGCCAGCCTATCCGGGACGAGCTCCTACGAGCAGTACTTC. This codes for CASLSGTSSYEQYF.

As concerns this clonotype: It may be a read error: a sequence one base away is much more abundant. The rearrangement joins TRBV5-5 to TRBJ1-1; no clear D. This CDR3 is 13 amino acids long. The V and J ends lost 7 bases and 1 base respectively, with 11 bases between them. The germline gives CDR1 SGHKS, CDR2 YYEKEE (reference sequence). The CDR3 here is CASGSAQNTEAFF. CDR3 DNA sequence: TGTGCCAGCGGTTCCGCCCAGAACACTGAAGCTTTCTTT.

CDR3 nucleotides: TGTGCCAGCAGTCGGACACAGTTAAGGGACATTCAGTACTTC. Its protein is CASSRTQLRDIQYF. This chain joins TRBV12-3 or TRBV12-4 and TRBJ2-4; tentatively, D is TRBD1 (5 bases). Trimming pared 5 bases from V and 8 bases from J, leaving 16 bases between. CDR3 length equals 14 residues.

In this sample, this clonotype turned up many times. The chain combines TRBV20-1 with TRBJ2-7; D ambiguous. Trimming cost V 4 bases and J 3 bases, with 7 bases left between them. Germline values: CDR1 DFQATT, CDR2 SNEGSKA (reference sequence). CDR3 length equals 11 residues. The CDR3 region has the DNA TGCAGTGCTAAGGACGGCTACGAGCAGTACTTC. Its protein is CSAKDGYEQYF.